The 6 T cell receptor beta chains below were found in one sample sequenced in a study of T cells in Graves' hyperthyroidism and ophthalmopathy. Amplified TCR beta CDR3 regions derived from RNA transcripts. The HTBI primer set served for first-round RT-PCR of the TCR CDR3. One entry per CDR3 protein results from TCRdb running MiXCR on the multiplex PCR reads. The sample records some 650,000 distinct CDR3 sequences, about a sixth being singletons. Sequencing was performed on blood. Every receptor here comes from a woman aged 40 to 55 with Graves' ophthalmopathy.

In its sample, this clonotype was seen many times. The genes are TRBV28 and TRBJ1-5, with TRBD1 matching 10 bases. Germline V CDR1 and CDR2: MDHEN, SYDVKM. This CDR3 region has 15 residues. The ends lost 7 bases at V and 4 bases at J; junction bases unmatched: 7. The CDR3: CASIRGTGVNQPQHF. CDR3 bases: TGTGCCAGCATCCGCGGGACAGGGGTTAATCAGCCCCAGCATTTT. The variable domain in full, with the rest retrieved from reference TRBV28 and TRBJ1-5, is DVKVTQSSRYLVKRTGEKVFLECVQDMDHENMFWYRQDPGLGLRLIYFSYDVKMKEKGDIPEGYSVSREKKERFSLILESASTNQTSMYLCASIRGTGVNQPQHFGDGTRLSIL.

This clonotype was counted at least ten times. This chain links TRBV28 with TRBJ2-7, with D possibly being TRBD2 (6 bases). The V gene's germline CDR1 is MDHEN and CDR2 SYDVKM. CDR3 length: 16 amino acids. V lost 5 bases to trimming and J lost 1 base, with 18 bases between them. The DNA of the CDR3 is TGTGCCAGCAGTCCGCGAGGAGGGGAAGGGTCCTACGAGCAGTACTTC. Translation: CASSPRGGEGSYEQYF. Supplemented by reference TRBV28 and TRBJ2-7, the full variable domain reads DVKVTQSSRYLVKRTGEKVFLECVQDMDHENMFWYRQDPGLGLRLIYFSYDVKMKEKGDIPEGYSVSREKKERFSLILESASTNQTSMYLCASSPRGGEGSYEQYFGPGTRLTVT.

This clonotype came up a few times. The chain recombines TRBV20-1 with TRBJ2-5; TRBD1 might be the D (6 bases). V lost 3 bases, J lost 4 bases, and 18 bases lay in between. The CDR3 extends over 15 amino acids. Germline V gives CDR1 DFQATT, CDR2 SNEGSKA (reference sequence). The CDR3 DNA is TGCAGTGCTAGTTTGGTCAGGGGAAAAGGAGAGACCCAGTACTTC. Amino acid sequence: CSASLVRGKGETQYF.

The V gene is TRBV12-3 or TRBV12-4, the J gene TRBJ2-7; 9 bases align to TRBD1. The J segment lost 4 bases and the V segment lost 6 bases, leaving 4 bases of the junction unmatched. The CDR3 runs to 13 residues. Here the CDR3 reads CASSGTGQYEQYF. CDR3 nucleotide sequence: TGTGCCAGCAGCGGGACAGGGCAATACGAGCAGTACTTC.

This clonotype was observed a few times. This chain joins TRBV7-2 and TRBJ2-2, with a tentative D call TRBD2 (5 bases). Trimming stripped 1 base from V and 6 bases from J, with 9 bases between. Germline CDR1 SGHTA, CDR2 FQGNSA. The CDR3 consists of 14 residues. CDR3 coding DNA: TGTGCCAGCAGCTTAGATGTTAGCGCCGGGGAGCTGTTTTTT. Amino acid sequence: CASSLDVSAGELFF.

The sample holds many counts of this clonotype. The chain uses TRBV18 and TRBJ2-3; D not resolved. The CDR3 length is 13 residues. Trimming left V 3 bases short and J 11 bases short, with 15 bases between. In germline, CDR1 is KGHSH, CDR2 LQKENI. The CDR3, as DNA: TGTGCCAGCTCACCCTCCCCCTCCGATCTGCAGTATTTT. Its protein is CASSPSPSDLQYF.